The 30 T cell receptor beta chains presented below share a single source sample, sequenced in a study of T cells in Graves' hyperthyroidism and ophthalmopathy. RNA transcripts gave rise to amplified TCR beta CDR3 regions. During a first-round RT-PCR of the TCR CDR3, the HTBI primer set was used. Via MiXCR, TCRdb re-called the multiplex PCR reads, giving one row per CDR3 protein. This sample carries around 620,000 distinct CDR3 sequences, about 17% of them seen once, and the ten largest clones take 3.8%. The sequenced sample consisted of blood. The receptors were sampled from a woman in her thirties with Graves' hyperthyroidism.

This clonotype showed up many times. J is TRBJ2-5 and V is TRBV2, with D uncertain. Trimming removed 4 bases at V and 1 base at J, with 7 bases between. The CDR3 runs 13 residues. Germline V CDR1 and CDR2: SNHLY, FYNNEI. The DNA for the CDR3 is TGTGCCAGCAGTGTTGGCAGCCAAGAGACCCAGTACTTC. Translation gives CASSVGSQETQYF.

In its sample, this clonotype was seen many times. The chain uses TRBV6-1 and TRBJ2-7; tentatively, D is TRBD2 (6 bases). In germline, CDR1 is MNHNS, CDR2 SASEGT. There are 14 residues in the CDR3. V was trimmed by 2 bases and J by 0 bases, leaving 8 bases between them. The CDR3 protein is CASSEPGLSYEQYF. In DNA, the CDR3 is TGTGCCAGCAGTGAACCGGGACTCTCCTACGAGCAGTACTTC.

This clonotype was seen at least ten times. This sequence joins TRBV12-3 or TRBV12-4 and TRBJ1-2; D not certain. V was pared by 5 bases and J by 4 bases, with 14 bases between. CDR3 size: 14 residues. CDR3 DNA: TGTGCCAGCAGTCCCGTAGGGCAGTCCTATGGCTACACCTTC. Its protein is CASSPVGQSYGYTF.

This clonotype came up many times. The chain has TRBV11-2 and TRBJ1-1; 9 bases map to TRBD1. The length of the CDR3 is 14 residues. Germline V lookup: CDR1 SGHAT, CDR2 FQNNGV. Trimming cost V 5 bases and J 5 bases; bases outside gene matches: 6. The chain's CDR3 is CASSINRGLTEAFF. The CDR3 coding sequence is TGTGCCAGCAGCATTAACAGGGGGCTGACTGAAGCTTTCTTT. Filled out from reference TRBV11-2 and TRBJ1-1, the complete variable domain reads EAGVAQSPRYKIIEKRQSVAFWCNPISGHATLYWYQQILGQGPKLLIQFQNNGVVDDSQLPKDRFSAERLKGVDSTLKIQPAKLEDSAVYLCASSINRGLTEAFFGQGTRLTVV.

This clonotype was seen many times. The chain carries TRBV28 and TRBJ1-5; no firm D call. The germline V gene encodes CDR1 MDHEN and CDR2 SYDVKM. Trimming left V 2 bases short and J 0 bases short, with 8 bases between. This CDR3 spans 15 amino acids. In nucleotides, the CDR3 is TGTGCCAGCAGTTTAGCCAGATATAGCAATCAGCCCCAGCATTTT. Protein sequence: CASSLARYSNQPQHF.

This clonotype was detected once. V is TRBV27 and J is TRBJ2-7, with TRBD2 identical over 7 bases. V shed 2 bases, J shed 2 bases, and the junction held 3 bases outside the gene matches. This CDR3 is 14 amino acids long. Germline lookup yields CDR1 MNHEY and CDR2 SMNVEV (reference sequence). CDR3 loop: CASSLRSGPYEQYF. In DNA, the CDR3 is TGTGCCAGCAGTTTACGTAGCGGGCCCTACGAGCAGTACTTC.

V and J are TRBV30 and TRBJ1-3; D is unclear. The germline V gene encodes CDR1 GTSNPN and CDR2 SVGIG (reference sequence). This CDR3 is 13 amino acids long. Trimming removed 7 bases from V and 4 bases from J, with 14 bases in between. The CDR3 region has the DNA TGTGCCTCGGAAGCGGGGTTCGGAAACACCATATATTTT. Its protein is CASEAGFGNTIYF. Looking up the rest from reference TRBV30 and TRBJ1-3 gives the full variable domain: SQTIHQWPATLVQPVGSPLSLECTVEGTSNPNLYWYRQAAGRGLQLLFYSVGIGQISSEVPQNLSASRPQDRQFILSSKKLLLSDSGFYLCASEAGFGNTIYFGEGSWLTVV.

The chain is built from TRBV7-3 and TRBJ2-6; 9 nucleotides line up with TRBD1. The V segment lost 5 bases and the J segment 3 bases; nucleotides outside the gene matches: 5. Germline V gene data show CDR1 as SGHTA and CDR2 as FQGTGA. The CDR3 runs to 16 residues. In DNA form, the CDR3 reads TGTGCCAGCAGCCCCGGGACAGGGTTTGGGGCCAACGTCCTGACTTTC. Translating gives CASSPGTGFGANVLTF.

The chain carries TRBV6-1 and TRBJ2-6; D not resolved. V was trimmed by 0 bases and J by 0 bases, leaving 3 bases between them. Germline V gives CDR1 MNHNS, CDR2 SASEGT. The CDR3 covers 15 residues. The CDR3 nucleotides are TGTGCCAGCAGTGAAGCCAACTCTGGGGCCAACGTCCTGACTTTC. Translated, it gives CASSEANSGANVLTF.

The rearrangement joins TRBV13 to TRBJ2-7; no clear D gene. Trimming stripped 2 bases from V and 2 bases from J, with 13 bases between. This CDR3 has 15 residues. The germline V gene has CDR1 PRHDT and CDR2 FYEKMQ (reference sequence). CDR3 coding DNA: TGTGCCAGCAGCTTATCATCCAGGTTCACCTACGAGCAGTACTTC. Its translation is CASSLSSRFTYEQYF.

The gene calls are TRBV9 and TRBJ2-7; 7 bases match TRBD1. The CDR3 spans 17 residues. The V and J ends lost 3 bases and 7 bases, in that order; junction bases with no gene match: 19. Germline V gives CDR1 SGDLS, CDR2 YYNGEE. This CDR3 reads CASSGTEFAFTTGEQYF. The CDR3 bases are TGTGCCAGCAGCGGGACAGAGTTCGCTTTCACGACAGGGGAGCAGTACTTC. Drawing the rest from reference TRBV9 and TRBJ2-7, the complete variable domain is DSGVTQTPKHLITATGQRVTLRCSPRSGDLSVYWYQQSLDQGLQFLIQYYNGEERAKGNILERFSAQQFPDLHSELNLSSLELGDSALYFCASSGTEFAFTTGEQYFGPGTRLTVT.

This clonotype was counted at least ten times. The CDR3 nucleotides read TGTGCCAGCAGTTTAGTAGGCGCACGGGGGGATGAGCAGTTCTTC. It is translated as CASSLVGARGDEQFF. J is TRBJ2-1 and V is TRBV28; 7 positions agree with TRBD2. Germline V gives CDR1 MDHEN, CDR2 SYDVKM. Unmatched junction bases numbered 9, after V lost 2 bases and J lost 8 bases. CDR3 length equals 15 residues.

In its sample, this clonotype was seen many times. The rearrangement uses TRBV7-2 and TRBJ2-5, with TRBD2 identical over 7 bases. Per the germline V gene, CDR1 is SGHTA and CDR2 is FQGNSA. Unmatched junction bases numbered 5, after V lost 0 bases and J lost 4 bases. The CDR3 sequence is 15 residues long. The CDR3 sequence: CASSLAIWEGETQYF. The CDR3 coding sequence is TGTGCCAGCAGCTTAGCGATATGGGAGGGAGAGACCCAGTACTTC. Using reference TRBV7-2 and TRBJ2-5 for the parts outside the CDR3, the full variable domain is GAGVSQSPSNKVTEKGKDVELRCDPISGHTALYWYRQSLGQGLEFLIYFQGNSAPDKSGLPSDRFSAERTGGSVSTLTIQRTQQEDSAVYLCASSLAIWEGETQYFGPGTRLLVL.

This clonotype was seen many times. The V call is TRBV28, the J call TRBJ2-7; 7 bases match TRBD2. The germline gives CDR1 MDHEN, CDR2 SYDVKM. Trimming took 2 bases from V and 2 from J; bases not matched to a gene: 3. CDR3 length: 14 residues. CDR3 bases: TGTGCCAGCAGTTTAGCGGGAGAAACCTACGAGCAGTACTTC. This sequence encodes CASSLAGETYEQYF.

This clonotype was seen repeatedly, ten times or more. CDR3 sequence (DNA): TGTGCCAGCAGACACAGGAGCCAAGAGACCCAGTACTTC. Protein: CASRHRSQETQYF. This sequence joins TRBV28 and TRBJ2-5; TRBD1 might be the D (5 bases). The CDR3 has 13 amino acids. Germline V gives CDR1 MDHEN, CDR2 SYDVKM. V was shortened by 6 bases and J by 1 base, with 9 bases between the two germline ends.

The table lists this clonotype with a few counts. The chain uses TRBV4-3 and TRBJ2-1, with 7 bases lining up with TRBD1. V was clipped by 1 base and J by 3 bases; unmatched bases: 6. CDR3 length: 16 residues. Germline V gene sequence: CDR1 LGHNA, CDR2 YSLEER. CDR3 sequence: CASSQGRGRVYNEQFF. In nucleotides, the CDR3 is TGCGCCAGCAGCCAAGGAAGGGGGCGCGTCTACAATGAGCAGTTCTTC.

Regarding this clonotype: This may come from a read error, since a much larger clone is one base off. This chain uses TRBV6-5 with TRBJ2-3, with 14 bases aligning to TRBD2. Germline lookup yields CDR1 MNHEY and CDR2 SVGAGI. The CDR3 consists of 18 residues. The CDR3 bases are TGTGCCAGCAGTTCCGGACTAGCGGGAGGCAGGGGCACAGATACGCAGTGTTTT. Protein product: CASSSGLAGGRGTDTQCF.

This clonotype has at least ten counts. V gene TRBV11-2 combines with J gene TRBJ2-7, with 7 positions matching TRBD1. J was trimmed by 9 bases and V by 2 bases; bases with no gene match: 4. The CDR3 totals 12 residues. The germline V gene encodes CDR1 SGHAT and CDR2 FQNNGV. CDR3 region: CASSLTDRVQYF. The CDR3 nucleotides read TGTGCCAGCAGCTTAACTGACAGGGTGCAGTACTTC.

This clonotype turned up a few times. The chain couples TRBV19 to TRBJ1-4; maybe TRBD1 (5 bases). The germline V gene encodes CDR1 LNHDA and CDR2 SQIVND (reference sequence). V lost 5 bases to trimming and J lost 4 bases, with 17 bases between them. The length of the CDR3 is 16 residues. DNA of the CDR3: TGTGCCAGTAGTGTTAGTGCGGGACGTATTAATGAAAAACTGTTTTTT. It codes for CASSVSAGRINEKLFF.

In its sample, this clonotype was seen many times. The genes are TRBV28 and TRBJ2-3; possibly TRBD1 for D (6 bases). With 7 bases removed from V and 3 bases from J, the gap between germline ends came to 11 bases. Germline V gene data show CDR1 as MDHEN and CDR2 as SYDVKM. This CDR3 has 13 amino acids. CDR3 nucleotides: TGTGCCAGCATAGCACAGGGAACAGATACGCAGTATTTT. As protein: CASIAQGTDTQYF.

In DNA form, the CDR3 reads TGTGCCAGCAGCTTAGAAGTATTAGGCAGCTCCTACGAGCAGTACTTC. It encodes CASSLEVLGSSYEQYF. The V gene is TRBV11-3, the J gene TRBJ2-7; unclear D gene. CDR3 length: 16 residues. The germline CDR1 and CDR2 sequences are SGHNT and YENEEA. Trimming removed 0 bases at V and 0 bases at J, with 12 bases between.

The chain's CDR3 is CATSDWTGGEAFF. CDR3 nucleotides: TGTGCCACCAGTGATTGGACAGGGGGAGAAGCTTTCTTT. The genes are TRBV24-1 and TRBJ1-1; 10 nucleotides line up with TRBD1. The junction had 1 base not matched to a gene; V was cut back by 2 bases and J by 8 bases. CDR3 length: 13 residues. CDR1 and CDR2 (germline): KGHDR, SFDVKD.

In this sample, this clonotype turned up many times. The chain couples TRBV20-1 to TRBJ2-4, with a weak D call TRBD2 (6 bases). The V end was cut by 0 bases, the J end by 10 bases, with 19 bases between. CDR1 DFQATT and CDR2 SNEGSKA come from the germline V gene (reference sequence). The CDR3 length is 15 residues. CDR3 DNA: TGCAGTGCTAGAGATTGGGGGGAGGCCCAGGAGATTCAGTACTTC. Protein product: CSARDWGEAQEIQYF.

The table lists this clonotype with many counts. The CDR3 DNA sequence: TGTGCCAGCAGCTTAACGTTACAGGCCGGGGCCAACGTCCTGACTTTC. Residues: CASSLTLQAGANVLTF. The chain is built from TRBV7-3 and TRBJ2-6; tentative D call: TRBD1 (5 bases). V lost 0 bases, J lost 4 bases, and 10 bases lay in between. Germline V gives CDR1 SGHTA, CDR2 FQGTGA. CDR3 length equals 16 residues.

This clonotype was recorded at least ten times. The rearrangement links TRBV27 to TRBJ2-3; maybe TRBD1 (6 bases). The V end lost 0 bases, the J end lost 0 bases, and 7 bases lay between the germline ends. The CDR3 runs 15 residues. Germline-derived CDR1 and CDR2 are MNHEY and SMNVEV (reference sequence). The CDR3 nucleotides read TGTGCCAGCAGTTTATCGAGGGGGAGCACAGATACGCAGTATTTT. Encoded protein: CASSLSRGSTDTQYF.

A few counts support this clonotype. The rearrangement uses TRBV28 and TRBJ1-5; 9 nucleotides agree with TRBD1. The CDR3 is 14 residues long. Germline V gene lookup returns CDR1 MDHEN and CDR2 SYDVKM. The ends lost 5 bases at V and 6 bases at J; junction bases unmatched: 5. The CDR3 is CASSRTGVGQPQHF. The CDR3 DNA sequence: TGTGCCAGCAGTCGGACAGGGGTTGGTCAGCCCCAGCATTTT.

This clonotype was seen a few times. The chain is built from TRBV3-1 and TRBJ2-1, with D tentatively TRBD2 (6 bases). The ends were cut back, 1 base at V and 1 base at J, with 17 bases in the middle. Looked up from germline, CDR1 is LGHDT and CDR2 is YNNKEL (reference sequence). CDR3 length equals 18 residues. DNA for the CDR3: TGTGCCAGCAGCCAAGGGGGTCGGCGGGGCCCATCCTACAATGAGCAGTTCTTC. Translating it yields CASSQGGRRGPSYNEQFF.

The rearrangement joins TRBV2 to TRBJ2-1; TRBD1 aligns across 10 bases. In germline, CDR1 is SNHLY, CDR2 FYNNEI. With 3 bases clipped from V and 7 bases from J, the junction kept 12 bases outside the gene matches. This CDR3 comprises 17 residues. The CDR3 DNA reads TGTGCCAGCAGTGACCCCGCGGGACAGGGGATTTGGAATGAGCAGTTCTTC. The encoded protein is CASSDPAGQGIWNEQFF.

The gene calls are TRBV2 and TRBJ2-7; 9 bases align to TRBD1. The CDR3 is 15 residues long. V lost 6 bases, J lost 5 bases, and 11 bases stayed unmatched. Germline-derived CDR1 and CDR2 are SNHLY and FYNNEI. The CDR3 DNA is TGTGCCAGCAGCAGCCCGGGACAGGGAATCCACGAGCAGTACTTC. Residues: CASSSPGQGIHEQYF.

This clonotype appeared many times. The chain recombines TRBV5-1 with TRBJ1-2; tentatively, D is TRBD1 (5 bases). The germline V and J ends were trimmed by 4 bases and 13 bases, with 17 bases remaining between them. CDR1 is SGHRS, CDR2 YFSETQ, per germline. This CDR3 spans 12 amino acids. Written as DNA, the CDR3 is TGCGCCAGCAGCCAGGATCTCGAGGGGCGCACCTTC. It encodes CASSQDLEGRTF. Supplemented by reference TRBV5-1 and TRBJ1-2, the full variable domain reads KAGVTQTPRYLIKTRGQQVTLSCSPISGHRSVSWYQQTPGQGLQFLFEYFSETQRNKGNFPGRFSGRQFSNSRSEMNVSTLELGDSALYLCASSQDLEGRTFGSGTRLTVV.